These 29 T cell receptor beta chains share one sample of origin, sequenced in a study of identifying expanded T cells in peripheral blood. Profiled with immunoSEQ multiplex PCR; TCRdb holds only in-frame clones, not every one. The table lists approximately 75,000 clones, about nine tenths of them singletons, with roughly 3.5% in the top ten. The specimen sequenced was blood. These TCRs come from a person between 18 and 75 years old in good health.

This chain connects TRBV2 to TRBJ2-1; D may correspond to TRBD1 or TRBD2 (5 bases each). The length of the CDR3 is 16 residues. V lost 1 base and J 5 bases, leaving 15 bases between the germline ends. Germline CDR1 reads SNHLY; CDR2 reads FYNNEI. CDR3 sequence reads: CASSEDSGRGDNEQFF. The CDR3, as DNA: TGTGCCAGCAGTGAAGACTCGGGACGGGGAGACAATGAGCAGTTCTTC. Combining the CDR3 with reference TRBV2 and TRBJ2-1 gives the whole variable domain EPEVTQTPSHQVTQMGQEVILRCVPISNHLYFYWYRQILGQKVEFLVSFYNNEISEKSEIFDDQFSVERPDGSNFTLKIRSTKLEDSAMYFCASSEDSGRGDNEQFFGPGTRLTVL.

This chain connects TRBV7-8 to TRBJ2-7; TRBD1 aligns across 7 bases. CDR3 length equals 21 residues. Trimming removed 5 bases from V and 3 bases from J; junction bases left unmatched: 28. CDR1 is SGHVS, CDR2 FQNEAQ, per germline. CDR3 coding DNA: TGTGCCAGCAGCCAGAATTACAGGGGTAGAGCCATCTACGAGCAATACTACGAGCAGTACTTC. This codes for CASSQNYRGRAIYEQYYEQYF.

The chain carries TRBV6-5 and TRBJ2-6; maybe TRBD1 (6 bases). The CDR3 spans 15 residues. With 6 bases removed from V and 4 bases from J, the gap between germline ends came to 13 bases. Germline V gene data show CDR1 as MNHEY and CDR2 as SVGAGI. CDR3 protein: CASRHRAAGANVLTF. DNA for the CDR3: TGTGCCAGCAGGCACAGGGCGGCGGGGGCCAACGTCCTGACTTTC.

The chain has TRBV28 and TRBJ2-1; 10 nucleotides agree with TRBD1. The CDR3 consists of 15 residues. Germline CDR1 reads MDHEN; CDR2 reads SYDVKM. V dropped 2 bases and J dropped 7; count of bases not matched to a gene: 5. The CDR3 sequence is CASSLRGQGRNEQFF. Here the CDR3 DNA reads TGTGCCAGCAGTTTAAGGGGACAGGGGCGTAATGAGCAGTTCTTC.

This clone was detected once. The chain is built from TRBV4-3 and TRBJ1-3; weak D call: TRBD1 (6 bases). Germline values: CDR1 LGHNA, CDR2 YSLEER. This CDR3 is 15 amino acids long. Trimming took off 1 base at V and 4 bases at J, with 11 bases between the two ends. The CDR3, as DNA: TGCGCCAGCAGCCAAGTACTCACAGGGGGAAACACCATATATTTT. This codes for CASSQVLTGGNTIYF.

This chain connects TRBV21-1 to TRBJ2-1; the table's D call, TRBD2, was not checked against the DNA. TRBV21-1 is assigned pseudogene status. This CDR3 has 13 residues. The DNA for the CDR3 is TGTGCCAGAACGGGACTCCTCAACAATGAGCAGTTCTTC. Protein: CARTGLLNNEQFF.

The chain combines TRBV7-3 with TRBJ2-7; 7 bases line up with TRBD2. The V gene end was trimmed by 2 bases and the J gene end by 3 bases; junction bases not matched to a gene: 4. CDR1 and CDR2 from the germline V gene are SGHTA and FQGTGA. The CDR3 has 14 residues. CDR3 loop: CASSLLASGYEQYF. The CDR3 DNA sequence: TGTGCCAGCAGCTTATTGGCTAGCGGCTACGAGCAGTACTTC.

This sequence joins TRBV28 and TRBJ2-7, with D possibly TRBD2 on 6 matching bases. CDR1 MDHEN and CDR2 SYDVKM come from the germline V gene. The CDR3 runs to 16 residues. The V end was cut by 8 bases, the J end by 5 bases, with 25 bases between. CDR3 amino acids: CASPKGGASVIDEQYF. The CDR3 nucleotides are TGTGCCAGCCCAAAAGGTGGGGCTAGCGTAATAGACGAGCAGTACTTC.

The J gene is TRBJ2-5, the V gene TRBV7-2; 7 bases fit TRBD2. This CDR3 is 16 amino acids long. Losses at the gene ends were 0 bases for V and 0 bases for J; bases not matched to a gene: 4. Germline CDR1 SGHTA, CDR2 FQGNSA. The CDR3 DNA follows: TGTGCCAGCAGCTTAGCGCTGGGAGGGTACCAAGAGACCCAGTACTTC. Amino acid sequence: CASSLALGGYQETQYF.

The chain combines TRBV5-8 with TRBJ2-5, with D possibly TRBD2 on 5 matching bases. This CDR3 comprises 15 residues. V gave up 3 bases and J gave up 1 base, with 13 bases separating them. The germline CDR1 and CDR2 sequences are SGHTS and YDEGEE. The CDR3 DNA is TGTGCCAGCAGCTCCCTGGGAGTTTCCCAAGAGACCCAGTACTTC. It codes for CASSSLGVSQETQYF.

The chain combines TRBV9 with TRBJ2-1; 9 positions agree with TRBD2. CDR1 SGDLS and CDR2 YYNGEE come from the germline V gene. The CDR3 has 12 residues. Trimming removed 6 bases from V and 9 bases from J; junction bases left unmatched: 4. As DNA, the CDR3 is TGTGCCAGCACGGCGGGAGGGTCTGAGCAGTTCTTC. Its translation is CASTAGGSEQFF.

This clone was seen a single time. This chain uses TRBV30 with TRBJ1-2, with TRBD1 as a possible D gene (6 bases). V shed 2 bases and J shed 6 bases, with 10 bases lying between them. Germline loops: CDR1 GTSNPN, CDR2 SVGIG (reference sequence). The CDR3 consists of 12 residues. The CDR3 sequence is CAWSQGMDGYTF. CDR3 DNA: TGTGCCTGGAGTCAGGGGATGGATGGCTACACCTTC.

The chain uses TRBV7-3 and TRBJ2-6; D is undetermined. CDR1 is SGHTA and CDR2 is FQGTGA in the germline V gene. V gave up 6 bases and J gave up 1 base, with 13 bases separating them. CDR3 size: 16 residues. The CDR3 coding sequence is TGTGCCAGCAGTCCTACCATGGGTTCTGGGGCCAACGTCCTGACTTTC. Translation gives CASSPTMGSGANVLTF.

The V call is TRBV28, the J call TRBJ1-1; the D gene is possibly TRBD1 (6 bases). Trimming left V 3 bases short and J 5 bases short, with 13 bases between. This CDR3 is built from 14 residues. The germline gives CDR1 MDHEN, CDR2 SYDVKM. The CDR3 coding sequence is TGTGCCAGCAGTTTGAGAACAGGGTCGACTGAAGCTTTCTTT. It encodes CASSLRTGSTEAFF.

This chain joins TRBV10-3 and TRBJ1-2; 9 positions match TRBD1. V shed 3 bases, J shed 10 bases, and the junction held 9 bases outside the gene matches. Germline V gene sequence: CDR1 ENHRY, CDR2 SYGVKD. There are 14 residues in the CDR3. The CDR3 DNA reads TGTGCCATCAGTGATTCCCCGGACAGGGGAGACTACACCTTC. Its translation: CAISDSPDRGDYTF.

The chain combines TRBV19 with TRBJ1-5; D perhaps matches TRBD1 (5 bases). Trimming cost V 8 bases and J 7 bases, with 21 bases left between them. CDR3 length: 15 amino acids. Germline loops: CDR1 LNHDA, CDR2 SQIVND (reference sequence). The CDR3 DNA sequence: TGTGCCAGTGGTTCGGGACGAGGTGCGGGACAGCCCCAGCATTTT. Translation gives CASGSGRGAGQPQHF.

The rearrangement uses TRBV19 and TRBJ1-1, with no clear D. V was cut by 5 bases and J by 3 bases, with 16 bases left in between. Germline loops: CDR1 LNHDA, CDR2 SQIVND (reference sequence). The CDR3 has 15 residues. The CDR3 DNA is TGTGCCAGTAGTGAGTGGGCTGGGCGGGACACTGAAGCTTTCTTT. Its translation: CASSEWAGRDTEAFF.

CDR3 nucleotide sequence: TGTGCCAGCAGCTTTGGGACAGGGGGTGAGACTGAAGCTTTCTTT. It encodes CASSFGTGGETEAFF. The genes are TRBV7-2 and TRBJ1-1, with 11 bases fitting TRBD1. The germline gives CDR1 SGHTA, CDR2 FQGNSA. V lost 3 bases, J lost 5 bases, and 5 bases stayed unmatched. The CDR3 is made up of 15 amino acids.

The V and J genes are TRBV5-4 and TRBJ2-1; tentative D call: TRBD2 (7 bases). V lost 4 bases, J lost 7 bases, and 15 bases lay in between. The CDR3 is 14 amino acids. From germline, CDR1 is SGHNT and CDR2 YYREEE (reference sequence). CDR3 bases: TGTGCCAGCAGCCCTACGGGGGGCGATAATGAGCAGTTCTTC. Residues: CASSPTGGDNEQFF.

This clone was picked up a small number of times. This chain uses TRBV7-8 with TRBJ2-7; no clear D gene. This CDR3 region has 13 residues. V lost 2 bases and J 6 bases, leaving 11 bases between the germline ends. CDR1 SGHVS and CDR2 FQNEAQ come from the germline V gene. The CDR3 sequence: CASSLRLTREQYF. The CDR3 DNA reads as TGTGCCAGCAGCTTAAGACTGACTCGCGAGCAGTACTTC.

CDR3 region: CATSRATGDGYTF. DNA of the CDR3: TGTGCCACCAGCAGAGCCACCGGGGATGGCTACACCTTC. This rearrangement joins TRBV15 to TRBJ1-2, with D unclear. The V end lost 1 base, the J end lost 6 bases, and 9 bases lay between the germline ends. The CDR3 totals 13 residues. CDR1 LNHNV and CDR2 YYDKDF come from the germline V gene (reference sequence).

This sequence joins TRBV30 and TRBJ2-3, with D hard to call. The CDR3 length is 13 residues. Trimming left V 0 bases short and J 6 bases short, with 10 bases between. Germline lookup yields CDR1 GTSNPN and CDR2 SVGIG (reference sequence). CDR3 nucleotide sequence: TGTGCCTGGAGTGTAAGGTTCCCGGATACGCAGTATTTT. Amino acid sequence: CAWSVRFPDTQYF.

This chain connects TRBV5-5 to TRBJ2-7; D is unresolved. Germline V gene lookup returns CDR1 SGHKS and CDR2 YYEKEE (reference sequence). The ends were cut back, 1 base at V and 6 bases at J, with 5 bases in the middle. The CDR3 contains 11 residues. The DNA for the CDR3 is TGTGCCAGCAGCTTGAAGTCCGAGCAGTACTTC. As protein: CASSLKSEQYF.

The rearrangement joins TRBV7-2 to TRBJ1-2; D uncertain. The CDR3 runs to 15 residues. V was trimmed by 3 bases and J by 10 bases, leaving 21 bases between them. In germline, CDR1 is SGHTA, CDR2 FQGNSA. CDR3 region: CASSFTYSSGRDYTF. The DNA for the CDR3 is TGTGCCAGCAGCTTTACCTACAGCTCCGGCCGCGACTACACCTTC.

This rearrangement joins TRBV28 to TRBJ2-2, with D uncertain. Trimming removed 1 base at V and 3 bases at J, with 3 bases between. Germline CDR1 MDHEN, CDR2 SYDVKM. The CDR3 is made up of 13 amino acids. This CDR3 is CASSLFDTGELFF. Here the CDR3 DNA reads TGTGCCAGCAGTTTATTCGACACCGGGGAGCTGTTTTTT.

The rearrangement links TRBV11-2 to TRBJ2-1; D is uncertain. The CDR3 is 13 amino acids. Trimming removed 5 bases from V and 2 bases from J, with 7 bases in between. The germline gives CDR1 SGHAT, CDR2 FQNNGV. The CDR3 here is CASSPVTYNEQFF. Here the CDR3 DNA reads TGTGCCAGCAGCCCGGTTACCTACAATGAGCAGTTCTTC.

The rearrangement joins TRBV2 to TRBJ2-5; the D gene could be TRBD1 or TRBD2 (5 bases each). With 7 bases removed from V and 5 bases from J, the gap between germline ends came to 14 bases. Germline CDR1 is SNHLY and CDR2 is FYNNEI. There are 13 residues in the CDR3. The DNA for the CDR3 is TGTGCCAGCACCCGGGGACGTTTGGAGACCCAGTACTTC. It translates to CASTRGRLETQYF.

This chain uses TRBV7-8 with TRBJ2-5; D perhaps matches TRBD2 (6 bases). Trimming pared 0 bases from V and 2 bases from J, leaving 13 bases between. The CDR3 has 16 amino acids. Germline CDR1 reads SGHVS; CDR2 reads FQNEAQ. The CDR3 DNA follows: TGTGCCAGCAGCTTAGCGCTGGAGGGGTGGCAAGAGACCCAGTACTTC. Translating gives CASSLALEGWQETQYF.

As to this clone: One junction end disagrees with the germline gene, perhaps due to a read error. The CDR3 sequence is CASSPRTGTGVYEQYF. The DNA for the CDR3 is TGTGCCAGCTCCCCACGAACCGGGACAGGGGTCTACGAGCAGTACTTC. The J gene is TRBJ2-7, the V gene TRBV18; 10 bases align to TRBD1. CDR1 and CDR2 (germline): KGHSH, LQKENI. This CDR3 is built from 16 residues.